What follows are 19 T cell receptor beta chains derived from one specimen sequenced in a study of chemoradiotherapy in HPV16-positive cancers. Here immunoSEQ multiplex PCR was the method, and the copy in TCRdb shows in-frame clones only, minus some. The profile shows tens of thousands of clones, about four fifths of them singletons. Source: blood, taken from a patient who underwent chemoradiotherapy. All receptors come from a human donor with HPV-associated anogenital cancer.

The chain carries TRBV5-4 and TRBJ2-7; D could derive from TRBD1 or TRBD2 (5 bases each). This CDR3 spans 14 amino acids. Germline V gene sequence: CDR1 SGHNT, CDR2 YYREEE (reference sequence). Trimming left V 2 bases short and J 0 bases short, with 9 bases between. The CDR3 DNA follows: TGTGCCAGCAGCTTCGTGGGGACCTCCTACGAGCAGTACTTC. It specifies CASSFVGTSYEQYF. The full variable domain, with the rest looked up from reference TRBV5-4 and TRBJ2-7, is ETGVTQSPTHLIKTRGQQVTLRCSSQSGHNTVSWYQQALGQGPQFIFQYYREEENGRGNFPPRFSGLQFPNYSSELNVNALELDDSALYLCASSFVGTSYEQYFGPGTRLTVT.

The J gene is TRBJ2-1, the V gene TRBV11-3; D assignment may be TRBD1 or TRBD2 (6 bases each). This CDR3 region has 18 residues. Between the trimmed V and J ends, which lost 0 bases and 0 bases, there was a span of 15 bases. The germline CDR1 and CDR2 sequences are SGHNT and YENEEA. CDR3: CASSLDRGPGSSYNEQFF. Written as DNA, the CDR3 is TGTGCCAGCAGCTTAGATCGGGGGCCAGGGAGCTCCTACAATGAGCAGTTCTTC.

The chain recombines TRBV7-3 with TRBJ2-1; 9 bases agree with TRBD2. V dropped 5 bases and J dropped 10; count of bases not matched to a gene: 6. The germline V gene has CDR1 SGHTA and CDR2 FQGTGA. This CDR3 is 13 amino acids long. CDR3 residues: CASSEGLAREQFF. The CDR3 DNA reads as TGTGCCAGCAGCGAAGGACTAGCGCGGGAGCAGTTCTTC.

This CDR3 is CASSVERVGRAFF. The CDR3 DNA sequence: TGTGCCAGCAGTGTGGAAAGGGTAGGGAGAGCTTTCTTT. The chain links TRBV6-1 to TRBJ1-1; D unclear. Germline values: CDR1 MNHNS, CDR2 SASEGT. Between the trimmed V and J ends, which lost 4 bases and 10 bases, there was a span of 16 bases. The CDR3 runs 13 residues.

CDR3: CASSLTGGTEAFF. In nucleotides, the CDR3 is TGTGCCAGCAGCTTAACCGGGGGCACTGAAGCTTTCTTT. The chain is built from TRBV7-8 and TRBJ1-1; possibly TRBD1 for D (5 bases). Per germline, CDR1 SGHVS and CDR2 FQNEAQ. Trimming cost V 2 bases and J 4 bases, with 8 bases left between them. CDR3 size: 13 residues.

The chain recombines TRBV6-5 with TRBJ1-2; D unclear. The CDR3 is 15 residues long. The V end was cut by 0 bases, the J end by 7 bases, with 15 bases between. The germline V gene encodes CDR1 MNHEY and CDR2 SVGAGI. The CDR3 spells CASSYSAERVGGYTF. In nucleotides, the CDR3 is TGTGCCAGCAGTTACTCTGCGGAGCGAGTGGGTGGCTACACCTTC.

The chain carries TRBV7-9 and TRBJ2-7; D is possibly TRBD1 (6 bases). V lost 3 bases and J lost 3, with 9 bases in between. The CDR3 covers 13 residues. Germline-derived CDR1 and CDR2 are SEHNR and FQNEAQ (reference sequence). CDR3 in DNA: TGTGCCAGCAGCTTCGACAGGAACTACGAGCAGTACGTC. Amino acid sequence: CASSFDRNYEQYV.

This chain joins TRBV7-9 and TRBJ1-2, with D uncertain. CDR1 SEHNR and CDR2 FQNEAQ come from the germline V gene (reference sequence). The CDR3 length is 11 residues. The germline V and J ends were trimmed by 4 bases and 6 bases, with 6 bases remaining between them. The CDR3 DNA sequence: TGTGCCAGCAGCTCCCTTCATGGCTACACCTTC. It is translated as CASSSLHGYTF.

CDR3 sequence reads: CASRPGTGEKEYF. The CDR3 region has the DNA TGTGCCAGCAGGCCTGGGACAGGGGAGAAAGAGTACTTC. The rearrangement uses TRBV6-6 and TRBJ2-7, with 10 bases identical to TRBD1. Germline V lookup: CDR1 MNHNY, CDR2 SVGAGI (reference sequence). The CDR3 loop spans 13 amino acids. V lost 6 bases and J lost 11; bases outside the gene matches: 10.

This clone was counted between two and nine times. This rearrangement joins TRBV27 to TRBJ1-1; a weak D match, TRBD1 (6 bases). V was shortened by 6 bases and J by 5 bases, with 19 bases between the two germline ends. This CDR3 comprises 15 residues. Germline V lookup: CDR1 MNHEY, CDR2 SMNVEV (reference sequence). The CDR3 sequence: CASSTLIGGRTEAFF. CDR3 bases: TGTGCCAGCAGCACGTTGATCGGGGGGCGGACTGAAGCTTTCTTT.

This clone occurred once. The rearrangement links TRBV5-6 to TRBJ2-5, with 7 bases aligning to TRBD1. The CDR3 length is 15 residues. Losses at the gene ends were 3 bases for V and 3 bases for J; bases not matched to a gene: 8. Germline V gives CDR1 SGHDT, CDR2 YYEEEE. CDR3 sequence reads: CASSSLGTDKETQYF. For the CDR3, the DNA is TGTGCCAGCAGCTCCCTCGGGACAGATAAAGAGACCCAGTACTTC.

This chain links TRBV5-3 with TRBJ2-7; 7 nucleotides line up with TRBD2. TRBV5-3 is assigned to the ORF class and has an uncertain function. Germline trimming cut 5 bases from V and 6 bases from J; bases unmatched to any gene: 11. The CDR3 is 14 amino acids. CDR3 residues: CARSCERGGCEQYF. In DNA, the CDR3 is TGTGCCAGAAGTTGCGAGCGGGGAGGGTGCGAGCAGTACTTC.

The chain has TRBV5-6 and TRBJ1-1, with D maybe TRBD1 (6 bases). The germline CDR1 and CDR2 sequences are SGHDT and YYEEEE. This CDR3 is 15 amino acids long. V lost 5 bases to trimming and J lost 0 bases, with 14 bases between them. The DNA of the CDR3 is TGTGCCAGCAGTTACAGGGACCTCCTGAACACTGAAGCTTTCTTT. Its protein is CASSYRDLLNTEAFF.

This rearrangement joins TRBV11-2 to TRBJ2-5; D tentatively reads TRBD1 or TRBD2 (6 bases each). The V end was cut by 5 bases, the J end by 1 base, with 14 bases between. This CDR3 region has 15 residues. Germline V lookup: CDR1 SGHAT, CDR2 FQNNGV. As DNA, the CDR3 is TGTGCCAGCAGCGTCGATGGAGGGGGCCAAGAGACCCAGTACTTC. Residues: CASSVDGGGQETQYF. Complete variable domain (other parts from reference TRBV11-2 and TRBJ2-5): EAGVAQSPRYKIIEKRQSVAFWCNPISGHATLYWYQQILGQGPKLLIQFQNNGVVDDSQLPKDRFSAERLKGVDSTLKIQPAKLEDSAVYLCASSVDGGGQETQYFGPGTRLLVL.

The V call is TRBV7-2, the J call TRBJ1-1; a weak D match, TRBD1 (6 bases). V lost 5 bases, J lost 8 bases, and 9 bases lay in between. Germline CDR1 and CDR2: SGHTA and FQGNSA. This CDR3 is built from 11 residues. DNA for the CDR3: TGTGCCAGCAGCGGACAGCTAGAAGCTTTCTTT. Its translation is CASSGQLEAFF.

The chain is built from TRBV27 and TRBJ1-1; D is uncertain. The CDR3 length is 16 residues. The germline V and J ends were trimmed by 3 bases and 1 base, with 15 bases remaining between them. Germline CDR1 reads MNHEY; CDR2 reads SMNVEV (reference sequence). The CDR3 bases are TGTGCCAGCAGTTTTATTTCTCAGCGCTGGAACACTGAAGCTTTCTTT. Protein: CASSFISQRWNTEAFF.

V and J are TRBV5-1 and TRBJ2-2; no definite D call. The CDR3 length is 15 residues. V was shortened by 1 base and J by 1 base, with 8 bases between the two germline ends. The germline V gene encodes CDR1 SGHRS and CDR2 YFSETQ. The CDR3 region is CASSLFDKNTGELFF. The CDR3 DNA follows: TGCGCCAGCAGCTTGTTCGACAAGAACACCGGGGAGCTGTTTTTT.

The V gene is TRBV9, the J gene TRBJ2-7; 9 positions agree with TRBD2. The CDR3 is made up of 14 amino acids. The V and J ends lost 0 bases and 4 bases, in that order; junction bases with no gene match: 2. Germline CDR1 is SGDLS and CDR2 is YYNGEE. The CDR3 here is CASSVGLAGYEQYF. CDR3 coding DNA: TGTGCCAGCAGCGTAGGTCTAGCGGGGTACGAGCAGTACTTC.

The V gene is TRBV15, the J gene TRBJ1-1; the D is unclear. CDR3 length equals 16 residues. The ends were cut back, 3 bases at V and 0 bases at J, with 14 bases in the middle. CDR1 is LNHNV, CDR2 YYDKDF, per germline (reference sequence). CDR3 sequence (DNA): TGTGCCACCAGCAGTTTTCACAGTGGAATGAACACTGAAGCTTTCTTT. The encoded protein is CATSSFHSGMNTEAFF.